The 10 T cell receptor beta chains given below trace back to one sample, sequenced in a study of PD-L1 blockade in urothelial cancer. Sequenced by immunoSEQ multiplex PCR; TCRdb stores in-frame clones only, minus some. The sample shows around 110,000 clones, about 89% of them seen only once. Time point given: peripheral blood 6 weeks after treatment start. Specimen: PBMCs, collected around atezolizumab (anti-PD-L1) treatment. These receptors all come from a man aged 55 to 70 with urothelial cancer.

The chain is built from TRBV30 and TRBJ2-3; 7 bases align to TRBD1. CDR1 and CDR2 (germline): GTSNPN, SVGIG (reference sequence). The CDR3 has 15 amino acids. After removal of 4 bases from V and 1 base from J, the junction contained 8 bases not matched to a gene. The CDR3 bases are TGTGCCTGGAAGCAGGGGGTACTGCGCACAGATACGCAGTATTTT. It is translated as CAWKQGVLRTDTQYF.

The chain links TRBV25-1 to TRBJ1-2; a possible D gene is TRBD1 (5 bases). This CDR3 spans 15 amino acids. V was clipped by 1 base and J by 0 bases, with 9 bases between them. The germline gives CDR1 MGHDK, CDR2 SYGVNS. In DNA, the CDR3 is TGTGCCAGCAGTGAATGGGGCCGGGCTAACTATGGCTACACCTTC. Translation: CASSEWGRANYGYTF.

The chain carries TRBV10-3 and TRBJ1-2, with D perhaps matching TRBD1 (5 bases). Trimming stripped 9 bases from V and 6 bases from J, with 23 bases between. Germline-derived CDR1 and CDR2 are ENHRY and SYGVKD. The CDR3 has 15 residues. This chain's CDR3 is CAMDPGGIDGNGYTF. The DNA of the CDR3 is TGTGCCATGGACCCCGGGGGGATCGATGGGAATGGCTACACCTTC.

Within the sample, this clone is medium-sized. The J gene is TRBJ1-4, the V gene TRBV15; 7 bases line up with TRBD1. The CDR3 is 15 amino acids. V dropped 0 bases and J dropped 7; count of bases not matched to a gene: 5. Germline-derived CDR1 and CDR2 are LNHNV and YYDKDF (reference sequence). For the CDR3, the DNA is TGTGCCACCAGCAGAGACAAGACAGGGAGTGAAAAACTGTTTTTT. It is translated as CATSRDKTGSEKLFF.

The J gene is TRBJ2-3, the V gene TRBV5-1; D remains unclear. V lost 0 bases and J lost 2, with 7 bases in between. The CDR3 spans 14 residues. CDR1 is SGHRS and CDR2 is YFSETQ in the germline V gene. CDR3 residues: CASSLDGITDTQYF. The CDR3 DNA reads as TGCGCCAGCAGCTTGGATGGCATCACAGATACGCAGTATTTT.

The rearrangement links TRBV7-3 to TRBJ2-5; the D is unclear. Trimming stripped 0 bases from V and 4 bases from J, with 6 bases between. CDR3 length: 13 residues. CDR1 SGHTA and CDR2 FQGTGA come from the germline V gene. Here the CDR3 reads CASSLTVLETQYF. The CDR3, as DNA: TGTGCCAGCAGCTTAACCGTACTAGAGACCCAGTACTTC.

The J gene is TRBJ1-1, the V gene TRBV4-2; TRBD1 might be the D (5 bases). The CDR3 loop spans 15 amino acids. Between the trimmed V and J ends, which lost 1 base and 6 bases, there was a span of 15 bases. Germline V gene data show CDR1 as LGHNA and CDR2 as YNFKEQ. The CDR3: CASSQGEGALAEAFF. The CDR3 nucleotides read TGTGCCAGCAGCCAAGGTGAAGGGGCCCTCGCTGAAGCTTTCTTT.

The rearrangement uses TRBV5-1 and TRBJ1-2, with D unclear. Germline V gives CDR1 SGHRS, CDR2 YFSETQ. V lost 1 base, J lost 8 bases, and 18 bases lay in between. The CDR3 totals 15 residues. The CDR3 region is CASSLTADPREGYTF. In DNA, the CDR3 is TGCGCCAGCAGCTTGACGGCGGACCCCCGGGAGGGCTACACCTTC.

The chain combines TRBV18 with TRBJ2-2; 11 nucleotides agree with TRBD1. V was pared by 6 bases and J by 4 bases, with 4 bases of the junction left unmatched. The germline V gene has CDR1 KGHSH and CDR2 LQKENI. There are 15 residues in the CDR3. CDR3 loop: CASSSGTGGTGELFF. Here the CDR3 DNA reads TGTGCCAGCTCGAGCGGGACAGGGGGCACCGGGGAGCTGTTTTTT.

J is TRBJ2-7 and V is TRBV23-1; 12 nucleotides agree with TRBD2. TRBV23-1 belongs to the ORF category, with a function that is uncertain. The CDR3 sequence is 17 residues long. Losses at the gene ends were 4 bases for V and 0 bases for J; bases not matched to a gene: 7. Written as DNA, the CDR3 is TGCGCCAGCAGTCTCACCCGACTAGCGGGGGCCTCCTACGAGCAGTACTTC. Residues: CASSLTRLAGASYEQYF.